These 9 T cell receptor beta chains originate from one sample sequenced in a study of blood T cell repertoires in COVID-19. The protocol was immunoSEQ multiplex PCR, while the TCRdb copy is restricted to in-frame clones and leaves out a portion. The table has some 200,000 clones, roughly 89% seen once. The sample comprised PBMCs or T cells enriched from blood (not recorded which). These receptors were obtained from a man between 18 and 29 years old with acute COVID-19.

CDR3: CASSILGEETQYF. In DNA, the CDR3 is TGTGCCAGTAGTATCCTAGGGGAAGAGACCCAGTACTTC. The chain employs TRBV19 and TRBJ2-5; perhaps TRBD1 as D (5 bases). The CDR3 is 13 amino acids. The V end lost 3 bases, the J end lost 3 bases, and 8 bases lay between the germline ends. Germline CDR1 and CDR2: LNHDA and SQIVND (reference sequence).

J is TRBJ2-1 and V is TRBV7-2; TRBD2 agrees at 12 bases. Germline V gives CDR1 SGHTA, CDR2 FQGNSA. The CDR3 consists of 14 residues. V shed 6 bases, J shed 6 bases, and the junction held 3 bases outside the gene matches. CDR3 sequence: CASRRLAGVNEQFF. The CDR3 DNA reads as TGTGCCAGCAGGCGACTAGCGGGAGTCAATGAGCAGTTCTTC.

J is TRBJ2-3 and V is TRBV19; 9 nucleotides line up with TRBD2. V lost 5 bases, J lost 2 bases, and 8 bases stayed unmatched. The CDR3 spans 16 residues. Per the germline V gene, CDR1 is LNHDA and CDR2 is SQIVND (reference sequence). CDR3 loop: CASSPRTSEITDTQYF. In DNA, the CDR3 is TGTGCCAGTAGTCCCCGGACTAGCGAGATCACAGATACGCAGTATTTT.

The chain has TRBV7-8 and TRBJ1-5, with unresolved D. Germline assignment: CDR1 SGHVS and CDR2 FQNEAQ. Trimming stripped 1 base from V and 0 bases from J, with 10 bases between. The CDR3 is made up of 16 amino acids. The CDR3 protein is CASSLERVYSNQPQHF. The CDR3 DNA reads as TGTGCCAGCAGCTTAGAAAGAGTGTATAGCAATCAGCCCCAGCATTTT.

This rearrangement joins TRBV27 to TRBJ1-5, with TRBD1 identical over 9 bases. Germline CDR1 and CDR2: MNHEY and SMNVEV (reference sequence). The CDR3 consists of 14 residues. V dropped 5 bases and J dropped 6; count of bases not matched to a gene: 5. CDR3 in DNA: TGTGCCAGCAGTAAACAGGGGGCGGGTCAGCCCCAGCATTTT. Translation: CASSKQGAGQPQHF.

The chain has TRBV7-3 and TRBJ2-7; TRBD1 is a possible D gene (5 bases). V gave up 3 bases and J gave up 1 base, with 7 bases separating them. The CDR3 loop spans 13 amino acids. The V gene's germline CDR1 is SGHTA and CDR2 FQGTGA. This CDR3 is CASSFDRSYEQYF. In nucleotides, the CDR3 is TGTGCCAGCAGCTTCGACAGATCCTACGAGCAGTACTTC.

The genes are TRBV7-6 and TRBJ2-1, with D unclear. Trimming left V 2 bases short and J 3 bases short, with 5 bases between. The CDR3 consists of 13 residues. Germline assignment: CDR1 SGHVS and CDR2 FNYEAQ. CDR3 sequence reads: CASSLTGYNEQFF. The DNA of the CDR3 is TGTGCCAGCAGCTTAACCGGCTACAATGAGCAGTTCTTC.

This chain connects TRBV30 to TRBJ1-5; 9 bases align to TRBD1. The CDR3 consists of 14 residues. Germline CDR1 is GTSNPN and CDR2 is SVGIG (reference sequence). Trimming took 3 bases from V and 4 from J; bases not matched to a gene: 4. CDR3 nucleotides: TGTGCCTGGAGCAGCGGGACAGGGAATCAGCCCCAGCATTTT. Encoded protein: CAWSSGTGNQPQHF. The full variable domain, its missing parts supplied by reference TRBV30 and TRBJ1-5, is SQTIHQWPATLVQPVGSPLSLECTVEGTSNPNLYWYRQAAGRGLQLLFYSVGIGQISSEVPQNLSASRPQDRQFILSSKKLLLSDSGFYLCAWSSGTGNQPQHFGDGTRLSIL.

The genes are TRBV28 and TRBJ1-1, with D tentatively TRBD1 (5 bases). The V gene lost 5 bases and the J gene lost 0 bases, with 13 bases spanning the gap. Germline values: CDR1 MDHEN, CDR2 SYDVKM. This CDR3 is 15 amino acids long. CDR3 DNA: TGTGCCAGCAGTATACAAGACAGTGTGAACACTGAAGCTTTCTTT. Encoded protein: CASSIQDSVNTEAFF. Drawing the rest from reference TRBV28 and TRBJ1-1, the complete variable domain is DVKVTQSSRYLVKRTGEKVFLECVQDMDHENMFWYRQDPGLGLRLIYFSYDVKMKEKGDIPEGYSVSREKKERFSLILESASTNQTSMYLCASSIQDSVNTEAFFGQGTRLTVV.